This TCR beta chain was retrieved from a study of regulatory T cells in long-lasting Graves disease. Arm-PCR of CDR3 regions and iRepertoire HTBI primers were the basis on which TCR beta libraries were built. TCRdb reprocessed the multiplex PCR reads via MiXCR and lists one record per CDR3 protein. The sample has 600,000 to 800,000 distinct CDR3 sequences, around 30% seen once. The V end lost 3 bases, the J end lost 0 bases, and 6 bases lay between the germline ends. This CDR3 spans 13 amino acids. Germline V gives CDR1 LGHDT, CDR2 YNNKEL (reference sequence). There are many counts of this clonotype. Indicated time point: persistent/refractory GD, antithyroid drugs over 5 years with positive TRAb. Generation of the TCR library employed RNA extracted from PBMCs.

The rearrangement joins TRBV3-1 to TRBJ2-7; D unresolved. This sequence was found in a female donor with Graves disease. This material consisted of peripheral blood mononuclear cells (PBMCs), taken when the disease was refractory, from a patient treated with antithyroid drugs. The CDR3 region has the DNA TGTGCCAGCAGCCAGGCGGCCTCCTACGAGCAGTACTTC. This encodes CASSQAASYEQYF.